These 24 T cell receptor beta chains share one sample of origin, sequenced in a study of blood T cell repertoires in COVID-19. This table comes from immunoSEQ multiplex PCR, and its TCRdb copy is limited to in-frame clones, with some not included. This table has 25,000 to 30,000 clones, about 78% appearing once. The sequencing input was peripheral blood. These receptors all stem from a boy aged 2-15 years with active or convalescent COVID-19.

The chain combines TRBV29-1 with TRBJ1-2, with 8 bases aligning to TRBD1. CDR1 is SQVTM, CDR2 ANQGSEA, per germline. The V gene end was trimmed by 1 base and the J gene end by 3 bases; junction bases not matched to a gene: 10. The CDR3 totals 16 residues. The CDR3 loop reads CSVEGGQGARDYGYTF. CDR3 coding DNA: TGCAGCGTTGAAGGAGGGCAGGGGGCCAGGGACTATGGCTACACCTTC.

V usage is TRBV3-1 (or the pseudogene TRBV3-2) and J usage is TRBJ2-5; TRBD2 matches 9 bases. This CDR3 comprises 14 residues. Trimming at V came to 0 bases and at J to 7 bases, leaving 3 bases not matched to a gene. Germline CDR1 and CDR2: LGHDT and YNNKEL (reference sequence). This CDR3 is CASSQDSGLATQYF. The CDR3 region has the DNA TGTGCCAGCAGCCAAGATTCGGGACTAGCGACCCAGTACTTC.

Only a few counts were recorded for this clone. CDR3 nucleotide sequence: TGCAGCGTTGCGGGACAGAATACAGATACGCAGTATTTT. Its translation: CSVAGQNTDTQYF. The chain carries TRBV29-1 and TRBJ2-3; 7 bases agree with TRBD1. V lost 4 bases to trimming and J lost 3 bases; unmatched junction nucleotides: 4. Germline lookup yields CDR1 SQVTM and CDR2 ANQGSEA. This CDR3 contains 13 residues.

The CDR3: CASSLGQFNEKLFF. The CDR3 coding sequence is TGTGCCAGCAGCTTGGGACAGTTTAATGAAAAACTGTTTTTT. The rearrangement links TRBV5-5 to TRBJ1-4; a weak D match, TRBD1 (5 bases). Looked up from germline, CDR1 is SGHKS and CDR2 is YYEKEE (reference sequence). The CDR3 sequence is 14 residues long. V shed 0 bases and J shed 4 bases, with 7 bases lying between them.

This sequence joins TRBV28 and TRBJ1-5, with 7 bases aligning to TRBD1. The CDR3 extends over 20 amino acids. Germline values: CDR1 MDHEN, CDR2 SYDVKM. V dropped 4 bases and J dropped 3; count of bases not matched to a gene: 21. The CDR3 region is CASSSPFEDREPLFNQPQHF. The CDR3 coding sequence is TGTGCCAGCAGTTCCCCTTTTGAAGACAGGGAACCCCTCTTCAATCAGCCCCAGCATTTT.

By share of the sample, this clone is medium-sized (0.01 to 0.1%). V gene TRBV21-1 combines with J gene TRBJ1-1. TRBV21-1 is noted as a pseudogene. The CDR3 is 17 residues long. The CDR3 loop reads CASSIYVRRTCETEAFF. CDR3 nucleotides: TGTGCCAGCAGCATCTACGTGCGACGGACTTGTGAGACTGAAGCTTTCTTT.

The CDR3 DNA reads TGCGCCAGCAGTCAATGTGGACACTGGGACACAGATACGCAGTATTTT. Encoded protein: CASSQCGHWDTDTQYF. The rearrangement uses TRBV23-1 and TRBJ2-3; D perhaps matches TRBD1 (5 bases). TRBV23-1 is an ORF for which the function is uncertain. V was pared by 1 base and J by 2 bases, with 13 bases between. The CDR3 contains 16 residues.

This clone was seen a few times. The chain links TRBV3-1 (or the pseudogene TRBV3-2) to TRBJ1-1; 7 bases line up with TRBD1. The junction had 13 bases not matched to a gene; V was cut back by 5 bases and J by 4 bases. CDR1 and CDR2 from the germline V gene are LGHDT and YNNKEL (reference sequence). This CDR3 has 16 amino acids. CDR3 region: CASSERTGSVGTEAFF. The CDR3 bases are TGTGCCAGCAGCGAGAGGACAGGTTCGGTTGGCACTGAAGCTTTCTTT.

This clone was detected a few times. V and J are TRBV12-3 or TRBV12-4 and TRBJ2-1, with D maybe TRBD1 (6 bases). The germline V and J ends were trimmed by 2 bases and 8 bases, with 10 bases remaining between them. CDR3 length: 13 residues. CDR3 protein: CASSLPQGYEQFF. As DNA, the CDR3 is TGTGCCAGCAGTTTACCCCAGGGGTATGAGCAGTTCTTC.

The V gene is TRBV28, the J gene TRBJ2-3; D is perhaps TRBD2 (6 bases). CDR1 and CDR2 (germline): MDHEN, SYDVKM. Trimming cost V 7 bases and J 6 bases, with 20 bases left between them. This CDR3 has 15 amino acids. CDR3 sequence: CASTLRGGPQDTQYF. In DNA, the CDR3 is TGTGCCAGCACGCTTCGTGGAGGGCCCCAGGATACGCAGTATTTT.

This clone has only a few counts. The CDR3 DNA is TGTGCCAGCAGCTTGGAACGGAGTCGGGACACTGAAGCTTTCTTT. Protein: CASSLERSRDTEAFF. This chain connects TRBV5-6 to TRBJ1-1; D is ambiguous. Germline values: CDR1 SGHDT, CDR2 YYEEEE. The V end lost 0 bases, the J end lost 3 bases, and 12 bases lay between the germline ends. CDR3 length: 15 amino acids.

This clone was seen more than once but under ten times. The chain carries TRBV2 and TRBJ1-3; 7 bases match TRBD1. The CDR3 is 16 residues long. V was pared by 6 bases and J by 0 bases, with 8 bases of the junction left unmatched. Per germline, CDR1 SNHLY and CDR2 FYNNEI. The CDR3 is CASSRDRLSSGNTIYF. CDR3 sequence (DNA): TGTGCCAGCAGCCGGGACAGACTTAGCTCTGGAAACACCATATATTTT.

The chain uses TRBV10-1 and TRBJ2-4; 7 nucleotides agree with TRBD1. The CDR3 covers 15 residues. The V gene end was trimmed by 5 bases and the J gene end by 6 bases; junction bases not matched to a gene: 10. Germline loops: CDR1 WNHNN, CDR2 SYGVQD (reference sequence). The CDR3 spells CASSQGTDRVNIQYF. In nucleotides, the CDR3 is TGCGCCAGCAGTCAAGGGACAGATCGAGTAAACATTCAGTACTTC.

The gene calls are TRBV28 and TRBJ2-7; TRBD2 is a possible D gene (5 bases). Germline-derived CDR1 and CDR2 are MDHEN and SYDVKM. V shed 5 bases and J shed 0 bases, with 20 bases lying between them. The CDR3 consists of 17 residues. CDR3 loop: CASSPPRATRSSYEQYF. CDR3 in DNA: TGTGCCAGCAGTCCCCCGCGGGCGACACGAAGCTCCTACGAGCAGTACTTC. Filled out from reference TRBV28 and TRBJ2-7, the complete variable domain reads DVKVTQSSRYLVKRTGEKVFLECVQDMDHENMFWYRQDPGLGLRLIYFSYDVKMKEKGDIPEGYSVSREKKERFSLILESASTNQTSMYLCASSPPRATRSSYEQYFGPGTRLTVT.

The CDR3 sequence: CASRTGIANTGELFF. The CDR3 bases are TGTGCCAGCAGAACAGGGATCGCGAACACCGGGGAGCTGTTTTTT. This sequence joins TRBV27 and TRBJ2-2, with a possible D match to TRBD1 (6 bases). V was cut by 6 bases and J by 0 bases, with 11 bases left in between. Germline CDR1 MNHEY, CDR2 SMNVEV (reference sequence). The length of the CDR3 is 15 residues.

The rearrangement joins TRBV7-2 to TRBJ1-2; no clear D. Trimming removed 8 bases at V and 3 bases at J, with 16 bases between. This CDR3 comprises 14 residues. Looked up from germline, CDR1 is SGHTA and CDR2 is FQGNSA. CDR3 in DNA: TGTGCCAGCCAGAGGTCGCAGCAAGACTATGGCTACACCTTC. Translation: CASQRSQQDYGYTF.

The V and J genes are TRBV19 and TRBJ2-1; D is undetermined. This CDR3 has 14 amino acids. Trimming shortened V by 1 base and J by 8 bases, and 12 bases separated the two germline ends. The germline V gene encodes CDR1 LNHDA and CDR2 SQIVND (reference sequence). CDR3 sequence reads: CASSIGYVADEQFF. CDR3 DNA: TGTGCCAGTAGTATAGGATATGTGGCGGATGAGCAGTTCTTC.

The chain is built from TRBV5-1 and TRBJ2-3; TRBD1 matches 7 bases. CDR1 is SGHRS, CDR2 YFSETQ, per germline. J lost 2 bases, V lost 4 bases, and 7 bases had no gene match. This CDR3 spans 15 amino acids. CDR3 in amino acids: CASSVTGTATDTQYF. DNA of the CDR3: TGCGCCAGCAGCGTGACCGGGACAGCCACAGATACGCAGTATTTT.

V usage is TRBV5-1 and J usage is TRBJ1-3, with unresolved D. The V gene lost 8 bases and the J gene lost 3 bases, with 12 bases spanning the gap. CDR3 size: 13 residues. Germline lookup yields CDR1 SGHRS and CDR2 YFSETQ. The CDR3: CASWEGIGNTIYF. CDR3 DNA: TGCGCCAGTTGGGAGGGCATTGGAAACACCATATATTTT. Full variable domain (rest looked up from reference TRBV5-1 and TRBJ1-3): KAGVTQTPRYLIKTRGQQVTLSCSPISGHRSVSWYQQTPGQGLQFLFEYFSETQRNKGNFPGRFSGRQFSNSRSEMNVSTLELGDSALYLCASWEGIGNTIYFGEGSWLTVV.

The chain links TRBV15 to TRBJ1-1; D call uncertain. The CDR3 runs to 15 residues. Per germline, CDR1 LNHNV and CDR2 YYDKDF (reference sequence). The V and J ends lost 3 bases and 3 bases respectively, with 14 bases between them. The chain's CDR3 is CATSREAIWDTEAFF. The CDR3 DNA reads as TGTGCCACCAGCAGGGAGGCCATCTGGGACACTGAAGCTTTCTTT.

The rearrangement joins TRBV5-6 to TRBJ1-2; no definite D call. This CDR3 region has 15 residues. V was shortened by 0 bases and J by 5 bases, with 14 bases between the two germline ends. Germline-derived CDR1 and CDR2 are SGHDT and YYEEEE. CDR3 DNA sequence: TGTGCCAGCAGCTTGGCAACTATAAGAAATTATGGCTACACCTTC. Translating it yields CASSLATIRNYGYTF.

The chain links TRBV30 to TRBJ2-7, with 7 bases matching TRBD2. The trim removed 0 bases at V and 4 bases at J, leaving 3 bases unmatched. The CDR3 extends over 13 amino acids. Germline assignment: CDR1 GTSNPN and CDR2 SVGIG (reference sequence). DNA of the CDR3: TGTGCCTGGAGTGTAGCGGGATTATACGAGCAGTACTTC. Encoded protein: CAWSVAGLYEQYF.

The V gene is TRBV11-2, the J gene TRBJ1-2; 7 nucleotides line up with TRBD1. J lost 7 bases, V lost 4 bases, and 12 bases had no gene match. Germline CDR1 SGHAT, CDR2 FQNNGV. The CDR3 runs 15 residues. CDR3 sequence reads: CASSSTVDRVGGYTF. The CDR3 nucleotides read TGTGCCAGCAGCTCAACCGTTGACAGGGTCGGTGGCTACACCTTC.

V and J are TRBV19 and TRBJ2-1; 11 bases are a match to TRBD2. V was pared by 5 bases and J by 7 bases, with 7 bases of the junction left unmatched. CDR1 is LNHDA, CDR2 SQIVND, per germline (reference sequence). The CDR3 consists of 15 residues. As DNA, the CDR3 is TGTGCCAGTAGTGATGGACTAGCGGGCATAAATGAGCAGTTCTTC. Protein product: CASSDGLAGINEQFF.